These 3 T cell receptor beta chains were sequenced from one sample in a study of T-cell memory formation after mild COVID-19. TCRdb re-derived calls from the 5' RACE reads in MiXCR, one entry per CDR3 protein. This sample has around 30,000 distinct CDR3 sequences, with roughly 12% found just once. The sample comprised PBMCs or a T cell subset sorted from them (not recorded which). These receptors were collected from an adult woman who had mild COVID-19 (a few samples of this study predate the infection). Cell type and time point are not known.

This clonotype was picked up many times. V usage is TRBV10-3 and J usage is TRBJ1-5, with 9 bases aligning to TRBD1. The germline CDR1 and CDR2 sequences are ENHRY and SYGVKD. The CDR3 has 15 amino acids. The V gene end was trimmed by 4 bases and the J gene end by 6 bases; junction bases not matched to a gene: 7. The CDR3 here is CAISGDRGYSQPQHF. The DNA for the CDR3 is TGTGCCATCAGTGGAGACAGGGGGTACTCTCAGCCCCAGCATTTT.

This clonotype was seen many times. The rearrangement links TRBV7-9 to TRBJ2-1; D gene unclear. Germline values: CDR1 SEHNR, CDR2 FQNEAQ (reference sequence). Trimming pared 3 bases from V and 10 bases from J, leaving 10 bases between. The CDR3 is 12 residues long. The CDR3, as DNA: TGTGCCAGCAGCTTCTCTTTGGGGGAGCAGTTCTTC. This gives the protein CASSFSLGEQFF.

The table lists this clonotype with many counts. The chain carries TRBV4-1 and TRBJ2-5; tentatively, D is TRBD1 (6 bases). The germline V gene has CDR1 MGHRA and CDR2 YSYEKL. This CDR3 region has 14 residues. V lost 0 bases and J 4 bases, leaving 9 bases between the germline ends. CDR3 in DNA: TGCGCCAGCAGCCAAGAACAGGGAGTAGAGACCCAGTACTTC. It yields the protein CASSQEQGVETQYF.